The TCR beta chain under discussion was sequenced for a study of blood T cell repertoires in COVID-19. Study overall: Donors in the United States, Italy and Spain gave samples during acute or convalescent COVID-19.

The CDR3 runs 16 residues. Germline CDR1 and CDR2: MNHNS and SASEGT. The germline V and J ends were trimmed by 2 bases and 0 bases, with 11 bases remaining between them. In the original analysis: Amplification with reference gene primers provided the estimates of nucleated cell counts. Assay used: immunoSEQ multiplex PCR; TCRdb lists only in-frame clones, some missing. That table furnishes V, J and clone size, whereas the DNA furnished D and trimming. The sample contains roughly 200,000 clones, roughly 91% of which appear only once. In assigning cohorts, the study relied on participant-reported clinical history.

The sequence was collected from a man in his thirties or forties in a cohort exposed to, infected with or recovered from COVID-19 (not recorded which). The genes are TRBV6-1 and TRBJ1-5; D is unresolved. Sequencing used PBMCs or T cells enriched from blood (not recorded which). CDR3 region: CASSENRLSSNQPQHF. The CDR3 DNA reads TGTGCCAGCAGTGAAAATAGACTGAGTAGCAATCAGCCCCAGCATTTT.